A single sample gave rise to the 27 T cell receptor beta chains below, sequenced in a study of blood T cell repertoires in COVID-19. Data came from immunoSEQ multiplex PCR; TCRdb stores just in-frame clones and leaves some out. The sample lists 200,000 to 300,000 clones, 65% to 90% occurring once. Sequencing was performed on peripheral blood. The receptors were gathered from a man aged 30-40 years with active or convalescent COVID-19.

This rearrangement joins TRBV9 to TRBJ2-2, with TRBD2 matching over 8 bases. V gave up 3 bases and J gave up 2 bases; unmatched junction bases: 6. The V gene's germline CDR1 is SGDLS and CDR2 YYNGEE. The CDR3 sequence is 16 residues long. The CDR3 sequence is CASSAIAGTNTGELFF. The DNA of the CDR3 is TGTGCCAGCAGCGCAATAGCGGGGACCAACACCGGGGAGCTGTTTTTT.

V gene TRBV7-9 combines with J gene TRBJ2-2; 7 bases are a match to TRBD1. Trimming at V came to 5 bases and at J to 7 bases, leaving 13 bases not matched to a gene. Looked up from germline, CDR1 is SEHNR and CDR2 is FQNEAQ (reference sequence). The CDR3 consists of 16 residues. CDR3 sequence (DNA): TGTGCCAGCAGCGACGGACAGGTGGTTGAAGGCGGGGAGCTGTTTTTT. This gives the protein CASSDGQVVEGGELFF.

This chain uses TRBV5-4 with TRBJ2-1; the match to TRBD2 covers 14 bases. The junction had 14 bases not matched to a gene; V was cut back by 3 bases and J by 3 bases. The CDR3 has 20 residues. The V gene's germline CDR1 is SGHNT and CDR2 YYREEE (reference sequence). CDR3 sequence (DNA): TGTGCCAGCAGCTCGACCTCCGGGACTAGCGGGGGAGGTGTCTACAATGAGCAGTTCTTC. Protein: CASSSTSGTSGGGVYNEQFF.

CDR3 loop: CASSQGRLGGAYNEQFF. CDR3 in DNA: TGTGCCAGCAGCCAAGGAAGGCTCGGGGGGGCCTACAATGAGCAGTTCTTC. The chain is built from TRBV3-1 (or the pseudogene TRBV3-2) and TRBJ2-1; 8 bases are a match to TRBD2. The ends lost 1 base at V and 2 bases at J; junction bases unmatched: 7. Germline CDR1 reads LGHDT; CDR2 reads YNNKEL (reference sequence). CDR3 length equals 17 residues.

The chain couples TRBV4-1 to TRBJ2-7, with unresolved D. The length of the CDR3 is 13 residues. CDR1 is MGHRA, CDR2 YSYEKL, per germline. The ends were cut back, 4 bases at V and 1 base at J, with 8 bases in the middle. CDR3 sequence reads: CASSPSLSYEQYF. Written as DNA, the CDR3 is TGCGCCAGCAGCCCCTCTCTGTCCTACGAGCAGTACTTC.

The J gene is TRBJ2-1, the V gene TRBV4-2; 10 nucleotides match TRBD2. The CDR3 length is 18 residues. Per germline, CDR1 LGHNA and CDR2 YNFKEQ. V gave up 0 bases and J gave up 1 base; unmatched junction bases: 6. This CDR3 is CASSQDQASGGSYNEQFF. The CDR3 nucleotides are TGTGCCAGCAGCCAAGATCAAGCTAGCGGGGGATCCTACAATGAGCAGTTCTTC.

V usage is TRBV18 and J usage is TRBJ1-2; 7 bases are shared with TRBD1. The CDR3 covers 13 residues. Germline V gene sequence: CDR1 KGHSH, CDR2 LQKENI. Trimming removed 4 bases from V and 8 bases from J; junction bases left unmatched: 7. In DNA, the CDR3 is TGTGCCAGCTCACGTGGGCAGGGGGAAGGCTACACCTTC. Its protein is CASSRGQGEGYTF.

The rearrangement links TRBV25-1 to TRBJ1-6; D might be TRBD1 (5 bases). Germline CDR1 MGHDK, CDR2 SYGVNS. The CDR3 is 17 amino acids. V was cut by 1 base and J by 8 bases, with 18 bases left in between. The CDR3 is CASSELGTSLSYSPLHF. In nucleotides, the CDR3 is TGTGCCAGCAGTGAATTGGGGACTTCTCTATCATATTCACCCCTCCACTTT.

This clone was seen a few times. The chain combines TRBV10-2 with TRBJ2-7; TRBD2 matches at 7 bases. The CDR3 sequence is 14 residues long. Germline V gene sequence: CDR1 WSHSY, CDR2 SAAADI. V was clipped by 5 bases and J by 5 bases; unmatched bases: 9. DNA for the CDR3: TGCGCCAGCAGTAGGGGAGGGGTTAGCAACGAGCAGTACTTC. This sequence encodes CASSRGGVSNEQYF.

The chain links TRBV7-2 to TRBJ1-5; 8 nucleotides agree with TRBD1. Trimming took 2 bases from V and 5 from J; bases not matched to a gene: 8. CDR1 is SGHTA and CDR2 is FQGNSA in the germline V gene. There are 16 residues in the CDR3. The CDR3 DNA reads TGTGCCAGCAGCTTAAGGACTACAGGGGGTCATCAGCCCCAGCATTTT. Translating gives CASSLRTTGGHQPQHF.

The chain has TRBV4-2 and TRBJ2-3, with unresolved D. CDR1 and CDR2 (germline): LGHNA, YNFKEQ. V lost 4 bases, J lost 2 bases, and 13 bases lay in between. This CDR3 has 15 amino acids. For the CDR3, the DNA is TGTGCCAGCAGCCCGGTGGCTACAGACACAGATACGCAGTATTTT. Amino acids: CASSPVATDTDTQYF.

This clone was seen a few times. The chain recombines TRBV10-2 with TRBJ1-5; D is uncertain. Germline V gene sequence: CDR1 WSHSY, CDR2 SAAADI. Trimming cost V 0 bases and J 2 bases, with 5 bases left between them. CDR3 length: 14 residues. CDR3 amino acids: CASSESVGNQPQHF. Here the CDR3 DNA reads TGCGCCAGCAGTGAGTCTGTAGGCAATCAGCCCCAGCATTTT.

V gene TRBV5-1 combines with J gene TRBJ1-2, with D perhaps matching TRBD1 (5 bases). The germline V and J ends were trimmed by 0 bases and 2 bases, with 8 bases remaining between them. From germline, CDR1 is SGHRS and CDR2 YFSETQ. There are 14 residues in the CDR3. CDR3 amino acids: CASSLDRPNYGYTF. DNA for the CDR3: TGCGCCAGCAGCTTGGACAGGCCCAACTATGGCTACACCTTC.

The chain links TRBV5-1 to TRBJ2-7; D is unresolved. V was pared by 0 bases and J by 2 bases, with 9 bases between. Germline CDR1 is SGHRS and CDR2 is YFSETQ. The CDR3 totals 14 residues. Here the CDR3 DNA reads TGCGCCAGCAGCTTGGAGGCAGGCACCTACGAGCAGTACTTC. It translates to CASSLEAGTYEQYF.

This clone was recorded once. This chain joins TRBV3-1 (or the pseudogene TRBV3-2) and TRBJ1-1; D is unresolved. CDR1 is LGHDT and CDR2 is YNNKEL in the germline V gene (reference sequence). The CDR3 totals 16 residues. V lost 4 bases, J lost 2 bases, and 17 bases lay in between. The CDR3 nucleotides read TGTGCCAGCAGCCCGAGGTACCTTTTTTTCAACACTGAAGCTTTCTTT. Translating it yields CASSPRYLFFNTEAFF.

This clone has only one observation. The same CDR3 also results from other DNA sequences found in this sample. The chain is built from TRBV6-5 and TRBJ2-7, with TRBD1 as a possible D gene (5 bases). Trimming removed 9 bases at V and 2 bases at J, with 8 bases between. CDR1 is MNHEY and CDR2 is SVGAGI in the germline V gene. CDR3 length equals 11 residues. The CDR3 protein is CASDRAYEQYF. The CDR3 region has the DNA TGTGCCAGTGACAGAGCCTACGAGCAGTACTTC.

This clone was observed a few times. This rearrangement joins TRBV30 to TRBJ2-1; D is undetermined. Trimming took 0 bases from V and 3 from J, leaving 6 bases between them. Germline lookup yields CDR1 GTSNPN and CDR2 SVGIG (reference sequence). The CDR3 is 13 amino acids. The DNA for the CDR3 is TGTGCCTGGAGTGTATACGGCTACAATGAGCAGTTCTTC. It is translated as CAWSVYGYNEQFF.

The chain links TRBV6-5 to TRBJ1-2; 10 nucleotides line up with TRBD1. V trimming: 5 bases; J trimming: 5 bases; junction bases outside the gene matches: 5. The CDR3 has 14 residues. CDR1 and CDR2 (germline): MNHEY, SVGAGI. CDR3: CASSRDRGGYGYTF. CDR3 nucleotide sequence: TGTGCCAGCAGTCGGGACAGGGGAGGGTATGGCTACACCTTC.

The V and J genes are TRBV13 and TRBJ1-1; D call uncertain. Germline CDR1 reads PRHDT; CDR2 reads FYEKMQ (reference sequence). The CDR3 consists of 13 residues. Trimming cost V 4 bases and J 4 bases, with 10 bases left between them. The CDR3 nucleotides read TGTGCCAGCAGCTCCCTTAGTGTCACTGAAGCTTTCTTT. This encodes CASSSLSVTEAFF.

The chain joins TRBV7-9 to TRBJ1-2, with 8 bases matching TRBD1. Germline-derived CDR1 and CDR2 are SEHNR and FQNEAQ (reference sequence). J was trimmed by 2 bases and V by 1 base; bases with no gene match: 0. This CDR3 has 14 amino acids. Here the CDR3 DNA reads TGTGCCAGCAGCTTAGGGACAGGGAACTATGGCTACACCTTC. Protein product: CASSLGTGNYGYTF.

The DNA of the CDR3 is TGTGCCAGCACCTTGAGGATCCCGGGAGGCTACACCTTC. Translated, it gives CASTLRIPGGYTF. This chain uses TRBV6-5 with TRBJ1-2; no definite D call. Germline V gene data show CDR1 as MNHEY and CDR2 as SVGAGI. This CDR3 has 13 amino acids. V was pared by 7 bases and J by 8 bases, with 17 bases between.

The table lists this clone with a count of one. The rearrangement joins TRBV6-5 to TRBJ2-4; 7 nucleotides line up with TRBD1. After removal of 6 bases from V and 8 bases from J, the junction contained 7 bases not matched to a gene. This CDR3 is 13 amino acids long. Germline V gene data show CDR1 as MNHEY and CDR2 as SVGAGI. The CDR3 sequence is CASSHTGADIQYF. The CDR3 DNA reads TGTGCCAGCAGCCACACAGGGGCTGACATTCAGTACTTC.

CDR3 bases: TGTGCCATGGGCCTCAGCACCGGGGAGCTGTTTTTT. This gives the protein CAMGLSTGELFF. The chain couples TRBV30 to TRBJ2-2; D gene uncertain. Germline values: CDR1 GTSNPN, CDR2 SVGIG (reference sequence). V lost 8 bases to trimming and J lost 4 bases, with 11 bases between them. The CDR3 loop spans 12 amino acids.

This clone was seen once. The chain recombines TRBV9 with TRBJ2-1; 9 nucleotides align to TRBD1. The CDR3 is 12 residues long. With V trimmed by 4 bases and J by 12 bases, 5 bases remained unmatched. Germline loops: CDR1 SGDLS, CDR2 YYNGEE. In DNA, the CDR3 is TGTGCCAGCAGCACCGGACAGGGGAGGCAGTTCTTC. Its translation is CASSTGQGRQFF.

V usage is TRBV7-2 and J usage is TRBJ1-2, with D possibly TRBD1 on 6 matching bases. The germline CDR1 and CDR2 sequences are SGHTA and FQGNSA. The CDR3 is made up of 13 amino acids. V was trimmed by 6 bases and J by 4 bases, leaving 12 bases between them. The CDR3 protein is CASRPQGFYGYTF. The CDR3 DNA reads as TGTGCCAGCAGACCACAGGGTTTCTATGGCTACACCTTC.

This clone showed up just once. This chain uses TRBV19 with TRBJ1-2, with a weak D call TRBD1 (6 bases). Germline assignment: CDR1 LNHDA and CDR2 SQIVND (reference sequence). Trimming removed 2 bases from V and 7 bases from J, with 11 bases in between. This CDR3 has 13 residues. The CDR3 is CASSIPGVPGYTF. Here the CDR3 DNA reads TGTGCCAGTAGTATACCAGGGGTTCCTGGCTACACCTTC.

The CDR3 nucleotides read TGTGCCAGCAGTGAAGTTCCTGGGACAGGAAATCAGCCCCAGCATTTT. Translating it yields CASSEVPGTGNQPQHF. The chain recombines TRBV6-1 with TRBJ1-5, with 8 bases that match TRBD1. This CDR3 has 16 amino acids. V shed 1 base and J 4 bases; nucleotides not matched to a gene: 6. CDR1 is MNHNS and CDR2 is SASEGT in the germline V gene.